In this sample, the clone carrying this TCR beta chain turned up many times. No antigen is known for it. The authors deemed Graves' hyperthyroidism stable absent ophthalmopathy progression within 18 months. Patients having uncontrolled infection, another autoimmune disease, pregnancy or lactation were not included. The CDR3 spans 14 residues. The V gene's germline CDR1 is ENHRY and CDR2 SYGVKD. V gave up 6 bases and J gave up 0 bases, with 9 bases separating them. The source of the sample is a study of T cells in Graves' hyperthyroidism and ophthalmopathy. General study findings and limits: Ophthalmopathy was separated from stable hyperthyroidism by a 13 V-J model.

Regions amplified from RNA transcripts were the TCR beta CDR3 regions. First-round RT-PCR targeting the TCR CDR3 was performed with the HTBI primer set. TCRdb called the multiplex PCR reads again in MiXCR, with one record for every CDR3 protein. The table includes about 300,000 distinct CDR3 sequences, roughly an eighth detected once. The chain links TRBV10-3 to TRBJ1-3; D gene uncertain. Specimen: blood. This clonotype was obtained from a woman between 40 and 55 years old with Graves' hyperthyroidism. CDR3 residues: CAIRAPNSGNTIYF. In DNA, the CDR3 is TGTGCCATCAGGGCTCCCAACTCTGGAAACACCATATATTTT.